Listed below are T cell receptor beta chains from one sample, sequenced in a study of T cell responses to AZD1222 COVID-19 vaccine. Data came from immunoSEQ multiplex PCR; TCRdb stores just in-frame clones and leaves some out. This table holds 150,000 or so clones, 80% to 90% found once. Material: peripheral blood, obtained on day 0 of AZD1222 vaccination. These receptors were taken from an adult in good health. CDR3s include the opening cysteine and the closing phenylalanine or tryptophan. D genes are given only for firm matches. Expanded clones are given a class, and other clones once, few, many or no size at all.

size	D	J	V	DNA	CDR3
few	TRBD1	TRBJ2-7	TRBV19	TGTGCCAGTAGTGCTCCGGGACAGACCTACGAGCAGTACTTC	CASSAPGQTYEQYF
-	-	TRBJ1-5	TRBV15	TGTGCCACCAGCAGAACAGGGTCCTATCAGCCCCAGCATTTT	CATSRTGSYQPQHF
-	-	TRBJ1-5	TRBV19	TGTGCCAGTAGCCATCTGGGGGTTTCTAGCAATCAGCCCCAGCATTTT	CASSHLGVSSNQPQHF
-	TRBD1	TRBJ2-2	TRBV24-1	TGTGCCACCAGTGATGTGACAGGGTACACCGGGGAGCTGTTTTTT	CATSDVTGYTGELFF
-	-	TRBJ1-6	TRBV28	TGTGCCAGCAGTTTGTATCAATTTAATTCACCCCTCCACTTT	CASSLYQFNSPLHF
-	-	TRBJ2-1	TRBV4-3	TGCGCCAGCAGCCAAGACTACCTAGGCTACAATGAGCAGTTCTTC	CASSQDYLGYNEQFF
-	TRBD2	TRBJ2-3	TRBV15	TGTGCCACCAGCCCCTCACGAGGGACTAGCGGCACAGATACGCAGTATTTT	CATSPSRGTSGTDTQYF
-	-	TRBJ2-7	TRBV11-2	TGTGCCAGCAGCCAGGGGCTTTTAGAGCAGTACTTC	CASSQGLLEQYF
-	-	TRBJ1-1	TRBV28	TGTGCCAGCATGGTCGGCAGGGGAACTACTGAAGCTTTCTTT	CASMVGRGTTEAFF
-	-	TRBJ1-1	TRBV2	TGTGCCAGCAGCAGGGTGAACACTGAAGCTTTCTTT	CASSRVNTEAFF
-	TRBD1	TRBJ2-2	TRBV28	TGTGCCAGCAGTTTCGAGGACAGGGCGACCGGGGAGCTGTTTTTT	CASSFEDRATGELFF
-	-	TRBJ2-5	TRBV19	TGTGCCAGTAGTATAGATCAACAAGAGACCCAGTACTTC	CASSIDQQETQYF
-	TRBD2	TRBJ2-5	TRBV7-9	TGTGCCAGCAGCTTAGCTCAGGCTAGCGGGATGAGGGAGACCCAGTACTTC	CASSLAQASGMRETQYF
-	-	TRBJ1-3	TRBV2	TGTGCCAGCAGTGGCTCGACTGGAAACACCATATATTTT	CASSGSTGNTIYF
-	-	TRBJ1-2	TRBV4-1	TGCGCCAGCAGCCAAGACGGCAGGGTGTATGGCTACACCTTC	CASSQDGRVYGYTF
-	-	TRBJ2-2	TRBV11-3	TGTGCCAGCAGCAGAGAGGGTCAATGGGGGGCCTTACACACCGGGGAGCTGTTTTTT	CASSREGQWGALHTGELFF
-	TRBD1	TRBJ2-1	TRBV12-5	TGTGCTAGTGGTTTGGGGACAGGGGGCTCCTACAATGAGCAGTTCTTC	CASGLGTGGSYNEQFF
-	-	TRBJ1-6	TRBV11-3	TGTGCCAGCAGCTTAGTAGGGGGGTCCGGAAATTCACCCCTCCACTTT	CASSLVGGSGNSPLHF
-	TRBD2	TRBJ2-1	TRBV12-3/TRBV12-4	TGTGCCAGCAGTACCGGGACTAGTGGTGAGCAGTTCTTC	CASSTGTSGEQFF
-	-	TRBJ2-7	TRBV5-1	TGCGCCAGCAGCCTGGACTCCTTCGGCGAGCAGTACTTC	CASSLDSFGEQYF
many	-	TRBJ2-3	TRBV7-9	TGTGCCAGCAGGCAAGGGGGGGTAGATACGCAGTATTTT	CASRQGGVDTQYF
-	-	TRBJ1-1	TRBV10-3	TGTGCCATCAGTGAGTTGGACGGAGCGGAAGCTTTCTTT	CAISELDGAEAFF
-	-	TRBJ2-4	TRBV7-3	TGTGCCAGCAGCTCGGGGAGAGCAAACATTCAGTACTTC	CASSSGRANIQYF
-	-	TRBJ2-1	TRBV11-3	TGTGCCAGCAGCTTTTCCTCCTACAATGAGCAGTTCTTC	CASSFSSYNEQFF
-	TRBD2	TRBJ2-2	TRBV24-1	TGTGCCACCAGTGATTTCACAGCGGGAGGTGGGGACACCGGGGAGCTGTTTTTT	CATSDFTAGGGDTGELFF
-	-	TRBJ2-7	TRBV5-4	TGTGCCAGCAGCTGGGAGATCTCCGAGCAGTACTTC	CASSWEISEQYF